The next 18 T cell receptor beta chains were all read from a single sample in a study of a mutant IDH1 vaccine in newly diagnosed glioma. Regarding time point: baseline, week 1 (first vaccination visit). Treatment: pre-vaccination baseline after standard-of-care therapy. Using immunoSEQ multiplex PCR, the repertoire was profiled, and TCRdb retains in-frame clones only, with some absent. The sample consists of under 80,000 clones, around 86% of them appearing once. Specimen: PBMCs, collected from a glioma patient treated with radiotherapy, temozolomide or both. Source of these receptors: a young man with glioma.

The chain employs TRBV19 and TRBJ2-3; D not resolved. Looked up from germline, CDR1 is LNHDA and CDR2 is SQIVND (reference sequence). Trimming took 6 bases from V and 6 from J, leaving 10 bases between them. This CDR3 is built from 12 residues. CDR3 residues: CASSVYKDTQYF. CDR3 bases: TGTGCCAGTAGCGTCTACAAGGATACGCAGTATTTT.

The J gene is TRBJ1-1, the V gene TRBV7-6; 8 bases match TRBD1. CDR3 length: 17 amino acids. Losses at the gene ends were 3 bases for V and 4 bases for J; bases not matched to a gene: 13. Germline CDR1 is SGHVS and CDR2 is FNYEAQ. The CDR3 region has the DNA TGTGCCAGCAGCTTCCGACAGGGGCCCTTTATAAGCACTGAAGCTTTCTTT. Protein product: CASSFRQGPFISTEAFF.

V usage is TRBV29-1 and J usage is TRBJ1-1; tentatively, D is TRBD1 (6 bases). V was cut by 7 bases and J by 7 bases, with 19 bases left in between. The CDR3 runs 13 residues. Germline CDR1 reads SQVTM; CDR2 reads ANQGSEA. CDR3 sequence reads: CSAESDSLVEAFF. DNA of the CDR3: TGCAGCGCCGAATCGGACAGTCTAGTTGAAGCTTTCTTT.

The V gene is TRBV2, the J gene TRBJ2-3; 7 nucleotides match TRBD2. CDR3 length: 15 amino acids. Losses at the gene ends were 7 bases for V and 0 bases for J; bases not matched to a gene: 7. Germline CDR1 SNHLY, CDR2 FYNNEI. CDR3 amino acids: CASISGRGSTDTQYF. CDR3 nucleotide sequence: TGTGCCAGCATCTCTGGGCGGGGGAGCACAGATACGCAGTATTTT.

This chain uses TRBV19 with TRBJ1-1, with D possibly TRBD1 on 6 matching bases. Deletions cut 6 bases from V and 0 bases from J, with 14 bases between. CDR1 is LNHDA and CDR2 is SQIVND in the germline V gene (reference sequence). This CDR3 contains 15 residues. The CDR3 protein is CASRPQGQMNTEAFF. The DNA of the CDR3 is TGTGCCAGTAGGCCCCAGGGGCAGATGAACACTGAAGCTTTCTTT.

The J gene is TRBJ1-1, the V gene TRBV5-1, with D perhaps matching TRBD1 (6 bases). V lost 5 bases, J lost 4 bases, and 18 bases lay in between. Germline V gene data show CDR1 as SGHRS and CDR2 as YFSETQ. The CDR3 runs 15 residues. CDR3 in amino acids: CASRRHGQSPTEAFF. The CDR3 DNA follows: TGCGCCAGCAGGAGGCACGGACAGTCACCCACTGAAGCTTTCTTT.

This sequence joins TRBV11-2 and TRBJ1-1, with D possibly being TRBD1 (6 bases). From germline, CDR1 is SGHAT and CDR2 FQNNGV. Deletions cut 1 base from V and 1 base from J, with 10 bases between. The length of the CDR3 is 15 residues. CDR3 residues: CASSLAGAGNTEAFF. In nucleotides, the CDR3 is TGTGCCAGCAGCTTAGCAGGGGCTGGGAACACTGAAGCTTTCTTT.

The chain joins TRBV6-5 to TRBJ1-1, with TRBD1 identical over 10 bases. This CDR3 is 13 amino acids long. The germline V gene encodes CDR1 MNHEY and CDR2 SVGAGI. The V segment lost 2 bases and the J segment 10 bases; nucleotides outside the gene matches: 4. The DNA for the CDR3 is TGTGCCAGCAGTTACGCGACAGGGGGCCGAGCTTTCTTT. This translates into CASSYATGGRAFF.

The sample holds one count of this clone. The genes are TRBV18 and TRBJ2-7; D remains ambiguous. The V end lost 2 bases, the J end lost 4 bases, and 12 bases lay between the germline ends. The CDR3 consists of 14 residues. Germline loops: CDR1 KGHSH, CDR2 LQKENI. The CDR3 loop is CASSPRSGPYEQYF. CDR3 coding DNA: TGTGCCAGCTCACCAAGGTCAGGCCCATACGAGCAGTACTTC. Complete variable domain (other parts from reference TRBV18 and TRBJ2-7): NAGVMQNPRHLVRRRGQEARLRCSPMKGHSHVYWYRQLPEEGLKFMVYLQKENIIDESGMPKERFSAEFPKEGPSILRIQQVVRGDSAAYFCASSPRSGPYEQYFGPGTRLTVT.

This chain links TRBV7-6 with TRBJ1-3; 8 bases are a match to TRBD1. Germline V gene lookup returns CDR1 SGHVS and CDR2 FNYEAQ. V shed 5 bases and J 3 bases; nucleotides not matched to a gene: 9. The CDR3 spans 16 residues. The CDR3 is CASSASGTGDGNTIYF. The CDR3 coding sequence is TGTGCCAGCAGCGCCTCTGGGACAGGCGATGGAAACACCATATATTTT.

The V gene is TRBV28, the J gene TRBJ2-7, with D possibly called TRBD1 or TRBD2 (6 bases each). This CDR3 is 17 amino acids long. V lost 6 bases and J lost 4, with 25 bases in between. Germline V gives CDR1 MDHEN, CDR2 SYDVKM. The CDR3 DNA reads as TGTGCCAGCAGAAAGGGACCGGGAGTTGGACAGTTTTACGAGCAGTACTTC. Amino acid sequence: CASRKGPGVGQFYEQYF.

The genes are TRBV10-2 and TRBJ2-7, with 9 bases that match TRBD2. Germline V lookup: CDR1 WSHSY, CDR2 SAAADI. The junction had 5 bases not matched to a gene; V was cut back by 8 bases and J by 0 bases. The CDR3 runs to 14 residues. DNA of the CDR3: TGCGCCAGCTTTGCGGGGGGGAGCTCCTACGAGCAGTACTTC. Amino acid sequence: CASFAGGSSYEQYF.

J is TRBJ2-3 and V is TRBV5-4; weak D call: TRBD1 (5 bases). The germline V gene encodes CDR1 SGHNT and CDR2 YYREEE (reference sequence). V lost 5 bases and J lost 0, with 16 bases in between. The CDR3 has 16 residues. CDR3 sequence: CASSLEKGRSTDTQYF. The CDR3 region has the DNA TGTGCCAGCAGTCTTGAAAAGGGGCGCAGCACAGATACGCAGTATTTT.

V gene TRBV7-2 combines with J gene TRBJ1-1; 9 nucleotides align to TRBD1. Germline CDR1 reads SGHTA; CDR2 reads FQGNSA. The CDR3 has 18 amino acids. Germline trimming cut 2 bases from V and 1 base from J; bases unmatched to any gene: 11. The CDR3 loop reads CASSLRGQGNIRNTEAFF. DNA of the CDR3: TGTGCCAGCAGCTTAAGGGGACAGGGTAATATCAGGAACACTGAAGCTTTCTTT.

The chain carries TRBV7-6 and TRBJ1-3; the D is unclear. Germline V lookup: CDR1 SGHVS, CDR2 FNYEAQ. V shed 0 bases and J shed 0 bases, with 15 bases lying between them. The CDR3 totals 18 residues. This CDR3 reads CASSLASRPASSGNTIYF. CDR3 coding DNA: TGTGCCAGCAGCTTAGCTTCGAGGCCCGCGAGCTCTGGAAACACCATATATTTT. Together with reference TRBV7-6 and TRBJ1-3, the CDR3 gives the full variable domain: GAGVSQSPRYKVTKRGQDVALRCDPISGHVSLYWYRQALGQGPEFLTYFNYEAQQDKSGLPNDRFSAERPEGSISTLTIQRTEQRDSAMYRCASSLASRPASSGNTIYFGEGSWLTVV.

The rearrangement joins TRBV9 to TRBJ1-2; D is uncertain. This CDR3 spans 15 amino acids. Trimming cost V 0 bases and J 2 bases, with 11 bases left between them. In germline, CDR1 is SGDLS, CDR2 YYNGEE. The CDR3 spells CASSVDYGRNYGYTF. DNA of the CDR3: TGTGCCAGCAGCGTAGATTACGGGCGGAACTATGGCTACACCTTC.

This chain connects TRBV7-9 to TRBJ2-3; 16 bases are shared with TRBD2. CDR1 SEHNR and CDR2 FQNEAQ come from the germline V gene (reference sequence). The CDR3 sequence is 19 residues long. V shed 5 bases, J shed 2 bases, and the junction held 10 bases outside the gene matches. The CDR3 spells CASSDRGLAGGPSTDTQYF. In nucleotides, the CDR3 is TGTGCCAGCAGCGATAGGGGACTAGCGGGGGGGCCTTCCACAGATACGCAGTATTTT.

The V call is TRBV29-1, the J call TRBJ1-1, with a weak D call TRBD1 (6 bases). V shed 6 bases and J shed 0 bases, with 17 bases lying between them. Germline lookup yields CDR1 SQVTM and CDR2 ANQGSEA. CDR3 size: 15 residues. The CDR3: CSVRRRTAMNTEAFF. In DNA form, the CDR3 reads TGCAGCGTCAGACGCAGGACAGCAATGAACACTGAAGCTTTCTTT.